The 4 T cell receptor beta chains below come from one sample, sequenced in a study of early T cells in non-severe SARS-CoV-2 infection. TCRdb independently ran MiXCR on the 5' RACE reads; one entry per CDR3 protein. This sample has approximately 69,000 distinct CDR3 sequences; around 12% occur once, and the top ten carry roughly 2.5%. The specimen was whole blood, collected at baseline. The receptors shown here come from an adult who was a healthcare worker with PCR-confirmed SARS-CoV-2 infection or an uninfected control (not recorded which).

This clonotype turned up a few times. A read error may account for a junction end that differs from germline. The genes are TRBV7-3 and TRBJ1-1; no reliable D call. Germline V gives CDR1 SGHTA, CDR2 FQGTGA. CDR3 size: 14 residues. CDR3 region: CASSHLTLNTEAFF. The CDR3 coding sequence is TGTGCCAGCAGCCACTTGACACTTAACACTGAAGCCTTCTTT.

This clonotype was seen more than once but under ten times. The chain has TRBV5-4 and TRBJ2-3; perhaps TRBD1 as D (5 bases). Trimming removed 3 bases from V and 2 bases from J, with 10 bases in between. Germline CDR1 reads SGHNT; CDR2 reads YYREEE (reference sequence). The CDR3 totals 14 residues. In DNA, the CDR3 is TGTGCCAGCAGCTCAAGACAGCCCACAGATACGCAGTATTTT. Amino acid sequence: CASSSRQPTDTQYF.

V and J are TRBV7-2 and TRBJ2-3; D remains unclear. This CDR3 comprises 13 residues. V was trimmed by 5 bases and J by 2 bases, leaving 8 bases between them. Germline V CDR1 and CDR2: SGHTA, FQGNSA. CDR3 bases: TGTGCCAGCAGCCCAGCCAACACAGATACGCAGTATTTT. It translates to CASSPANTDTQYF.

The CDR3 here is CASSDPTSGGADEQFF. The DNA for the CDR3 is TGTGCCAGCAGTGACCCGACTAGCGGGGGGGCCGATGAGCAGTTCTTC. The chain is built from TRBV2 and TRBJ2-1, with 14 bases that match TRBD2. This CDR3 is 16 amino acids long. V shed 3 bases, J shed 8 bases, and the junction held 6 bases outside the gene matches. Germline V gene data show CDR1 as SNHLY and CDR2 as FYNNEI.